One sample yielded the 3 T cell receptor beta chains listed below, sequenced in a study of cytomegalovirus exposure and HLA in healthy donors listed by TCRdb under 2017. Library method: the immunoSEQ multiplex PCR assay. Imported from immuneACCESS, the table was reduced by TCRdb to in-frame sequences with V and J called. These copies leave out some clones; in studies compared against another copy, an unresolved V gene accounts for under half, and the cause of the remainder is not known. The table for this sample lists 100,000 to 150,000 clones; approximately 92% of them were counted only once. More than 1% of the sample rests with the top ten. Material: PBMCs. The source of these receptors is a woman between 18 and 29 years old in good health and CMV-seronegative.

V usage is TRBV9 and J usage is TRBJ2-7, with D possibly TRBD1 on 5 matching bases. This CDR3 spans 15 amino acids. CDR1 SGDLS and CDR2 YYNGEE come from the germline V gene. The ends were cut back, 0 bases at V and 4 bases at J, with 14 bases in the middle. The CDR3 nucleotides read TGTGCCAGCAGCGTAGCGTCAGGGTCCCCTTACGAGCAGTACTTC. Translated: CASSVASGSPYEQYF. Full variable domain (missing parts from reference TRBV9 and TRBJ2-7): DSGVTQTPKHLITATGQRVTLRCSPRSGDLSVYWYQQSLDQGLQFLIQYYNGEERAKGNILERFSAQQFPDLHSELNLSSLELGDSALYFCASSVASGSPYEQYFGPGTRLTVT.

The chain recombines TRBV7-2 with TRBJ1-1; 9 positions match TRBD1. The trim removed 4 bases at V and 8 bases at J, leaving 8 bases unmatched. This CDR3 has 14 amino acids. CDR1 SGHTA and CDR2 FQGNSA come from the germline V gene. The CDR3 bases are TGTGCCAGCAGCTCCGAGGACAGGGGCCGGGAAGCTTTCTTT. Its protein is CASSSEDRGREAFF.

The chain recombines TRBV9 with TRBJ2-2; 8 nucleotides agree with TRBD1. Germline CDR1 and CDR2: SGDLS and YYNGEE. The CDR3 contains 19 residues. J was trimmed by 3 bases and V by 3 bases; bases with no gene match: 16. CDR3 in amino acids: CASSAAHGRQGRDTGELFF. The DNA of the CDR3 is TGTGCCAGCAGCGCCGCGCACGGACGACAGGGGAGAGACACCGGGGAGCTGTTTTTT.